This passage covers 21 T cell receptor beta chains from one sample sequenced in a study of blood T cell repertoires in COVID-19. TCRdb's copy holds only in-frame clones and misses some; the assay was immunoSEQ multiplex PCR. The sample consists of approximately 90,000 clones, approximately 90% of them appearing once. The sample comprised peripheral blood. The receptors here all came from a man in his 60s with acute or convalescent COVID-19.

This chain uses TRBV5-6 with TRBJ2-7; D is possibly TRBD2 (6 bases). Deletions cut 2 bases from V and 3 bases from J, with 9 bases between. The V gene's germline CDR1 is SGHDT and CDR2 YYEEEE. CDR3 length: 13 amino acids. CDR3 sequence reads: CASSFSGSYEQYV. The CDR3 nucleotides read TGTGCCAGCAGCTTCTCCGGGAGCTACGAGCAGTACGTC.

The chain has TRBV30 and TRBJ2-3; 9 bases fit TRBD2. Unmatched junction bases numbered 9, after V lost 5 bases and J lost 3 bases. Germline CDR1 reads GTSNPN; CDR2 reads SVGIG (reference sequence). The CDR3 runs to 15 residues. This chain's CDR3 is CAWAPGLASTDTQYF. The DNA of the CDR3 is TGTGCCTGGGCTCCGGGACTAGCCTCAACAGATACGCAGTATTTT. The full variable domain, completed using reference TRBV30 and TRBJ2-3, is SQTIHQWPATLVQPVGSPLSLECTVEGTSNPNLYWYRQAAGRGLQLLFYSVGIGQISSEVPQNLSASRPQDRQFILSSKKLLLSDSGFYLCAWAPGLASTDTQYFGPGTRLTVL.

V gene TRBV19 combines with J gene TRBJ1-6; D not resolved. Looked up from germline, CDR1 is LNHDA and CDR2 is SQIVND (reference sequence). The V end lost 0 bases, the J end lost 8 bases, and 17 bases lay between the germline ends. This CDR3 is built from 17 residues. The CDR3 reads CASSIDFRSYRYSPLHF. CDR3 DNA sequence: TGTGCCAGTAGTATAGATTTTCGGAGCTACCGGTATTCACCCCTCCACTTT.

The chain is built from TRBV7-2 and TRBJ1-1, with 8 bases fitting TRBD1. Trimming removed 4 bases from V and 4 bases from J; junction bases left unmatched: 8. CDR3 length equals 15 residues. Germline V gene data show CDR1 as SGHTA and CDR2 as FQGNSA. CDR3 bases: TGTGCCAGCAGCTCAGGGGGCGGGTCGGGCACTGAAGCTTTCTTT. Translating it yields CASSSGGGSGTEAFF.

The chain is built from TRBV7-6 and TRBJ1-1; unclear D gene. Germline CDR1 reads SGHVS; CDR2 reads FNYEAQ. The CDR3 loop spans 13 amino acids. Trimming cost V 6 bases and J 1 base, with 9 bases left between them. CDR3 nucleotide sequence: TGTGCCAGCAGGGTGACACGGAACACTGAAGCTTTCTTT. Its translation: CASRVTRNTEAFF.

The CDR3 nucleotides read TGCGCCAGCAAGGTGGCCCCGGGTTCACCCCTCCACTTT. This gives the protein CASKVAPGSPLHF. The gene calls are TRBV10-2 and TRBJ1-6; D remains unclear. This CDR3 contains 13 residues. Trimming removed 7 bases from V and 9 bases from J, with 13 bases in between. CDR1 and CDR2 (germline): WSHSY, SAAADI.

The chain links TRBV6-2 or TRBV6-3 to TRBJ1-5; possibly TRBD1 for D (5 bases). Trimming shortened V by 4 bases and J by 7 bases, and 17 bases separated the two germline ends. CDR3 length: 15 amino acids. Germline V CDR1 and CDR2: MNHEY, SVGEGT. The CDR3 DNA reads TGTGCCAGCAGTTCCGGGCAGGGTTATAACCAGCCCCAGCATTTT. This encodes CASSSGQGYNQPQHF.

The chain recombines TRBV12-3 or TRBV12-4 with TRBJ2-1, with D possibly being TRBD2 (6 bases). The CDR3 is 13 residues long. V was trimmed by 7 bases and J by 9 bases, leaving 16 bases between them. DNA for the CDR3: TGTGCCAGCACCCAGAGGCTAGCGCCTGAGCAGTTCTTC. Translating it yields CASTQRLAPEQFF.

The CDR3 loop reads CSVTGEGDGYTF. DNA of the CDR3: TGCAGCGTGACAGGGGAGGGAGATGGCTACACCTTC. V gene TRBV29-1 combines with J gene TRBJ1-2, with 8 bases aligning to TRBD1. CDR3 size: 12 residues. Unmatched junction bases numbered 6, after V lost 6 bases and J lost 6 bases. Germline CDR1 SQVTM, CDR2 ANQGSEA.

The chain is built from TRBV5-1 and TRBJ1-2; 7 positions agree with TRBD1. V lost 2 bases and J lost 0; bases outside the gene matches: 4. The germline V gene has CDR1 SGHRS and CDR2 YFSETQ. The CDR3 covers 15 residues. The CDR3 sequence is CASSFGGTANYGYTF. CDR3 DNA: TGCGCCAGCAGCTTTGGTGGGACAGCTAACTATGGCTACACCTTC.

V is TRBV19 and J is TRBJ2-3, with a weak D call TRBD2 (5 bases). The CDR3 length is 14 residues. CDR1 is LNHDA, CDR2 SQIVND, per germline (reference sequence). Trimming pared 4 bases from V and 3 bases from J, leaving 11 bases between. The CDR3 reads CASSNNPGTDTQYF. The CDR3 nucleotides are TGTGCCAGTAGTAATAACCCGGGGACAGATACGCAGTATTTT.

The chain has TRBV28 and TRBJ2-7, with TRBD1 identical over 7 bases. Germline V gives CDR1 MDHEN, CDR2 SYDVKM. Trimming removed 4 bases from V and 2 bases from J; junction bases left unmatched: 8. The CDR3 sequence is 15 residues long. The CDR3 DNA sequence: TGTGCCAGCAGTTCCCCGGGACAGACGACCTACGAGCAGTACGTC. Protein: CASSSPGQTTYEQYV.

The chain recombines TRBV6-2 or TRBV6-3 with TRBJ1-6, with TRBD1 matching 7 bases. CDR1 and CDR2 (germline): MNHEY, SVGEGT. V lost 4 bases to trimming and J lost 8 bases; unmatched junction nucleotides: 2. The CDR3 contains 13 residues. CDR3 sequence reads: CASSSDRDSPLHF. Here the CDR3 DNA reads TGTGCCAGCAGTTCTGACAGGGATTCACCCCTCCACTTT.

The CDR3 sequence is CASSRRTSGGYTDTQYF. CDR3 DNA: TGTGCCAGCAGCCGTCGGACTAGCGGGGGGTACACAGATACGCAGTATTTT. This sequence joins TRBV13 and TRBJ2-3, with 14 bases aligning to TRBD2. The CDR3 length is 17 residues. The V gene end was trimmed by 5 bases and the J gene end by 2 bases; junction bases not matched to a gene: 6. Germline V gene sequence: CDR1 PRHDT, CDR2 FYEKMQ (reference sequence).

The chain joins TRBV6-1 to TRBJ2-2; 7 bases match TRBD1. Germline lookup yields CDR1 MNHNS and CDR2 SASEGT. The CDR3 is made up of 15 amino acids. J gave up 0 bases and V 3 bases, and 1 base lay outside the gene matches. CDR3 loop: CASSEGTANTGELFF. The CDR3 nucleotides read TGTGCCAGCAGTGAGGGGACAGCGAACACCGGGGAGCTGTTTTTT.

The chain carries TRBV11-3 and TRBJ1-1; 8 nucleotides match TRBD1. The germline V gene encodes CDR1 SGHNT and CDR2 YENEEA. There are 14 residues in the CDR3. The ends lost 5 bases at V and 3 bases at J; junction bases unmatched: 5. For the CDR3, the DNA is TGTGCCAGCAGCCCCAGGGGGCGCGACACTGAAGCTTTCTTT. Translating gives CASSPRGRDTEAFF.

This clone was counted a few times. The chain links TRBV2 to TRBJ2-1, with 16 bases lining up with TRBD2. The CDR3 loop spans 14 amino acids. V shed 6 bases, J shed 8 bases, and the junction held 1 base outside the gene matches. In germline, CDR1 is SNHLY, CDR2 FYNNEI. The CDR3 loop reads CASRGLAGGDEQFF. Here the CDR3 DNA reads TGTGCCAGCAGGGGACTAGCGGGGGGGGATGAGCAGTTCTTC.

The DNA of the CDR3 is TGTGCCTGGAGCCGCGGGACAGGGATAAATGGCTACACCTTC. It is translated as CAWSRGTGINGYTF. The chain couples TRBV30 to TRBJ1-2; 9 positions agree with TRBD1. The CDR3 contains 14 residues. From germline, CDR1 is GTSNPN and CDR2 SVGIG (reference sequence). V lost 3 bases, J lost 6 bases, and 8 bases stayed unmatched.

The chain employs TRBV3-1 (or the pseudogene TRBV3-2) and TRBJ2-2, with a tentative D call TRBD2 (7 bases). V dropped 6 bases and J dropped 7 bases, with 15 bases sitting between them. The CDR3 contains 14 residues. Germline values: CDR1 LGHDT, CDR2 YNNKEL (reference sequence). The CDR3 sequence: CASRGGASGGELFF. The CDR3 DNA reads TGTGCCAGCAGGGGGGGGGCAAGTGGCGGGGAGCTGTTTTTT.

This clone has only one observation. The chain couples TRBV28 to TRBJ1-3, with D possibly TRBD1 on 6 matching bases. Germline V gene data show CDR1 as MDHEN and CDR2 as SYDVKM. The CDR3 has 14 residues. Trimming stripped 2 bases from V and 2 bases from J, with 7 bases between. CDR3 in DNA: TGTGCCAGCAGTTTACAGGGGACTGGAAACACCATATATTTT. This codes for CASSLQGTGNTIYF.

V and J are TRBV28 and TRBJ2-2; 12 nucleotides line up with TRBD2. The J segment lost 5 bases and the V segment lost 3 bases, leaving 1 base of the junction unmatched. The CDR3 extends over 15 amino acids. Germline CDR1 MDHEN, CDR2 SYDVKM. CDR3 sequence: CASSFGTSGTGELFF. Written as DNA, the CDR3 is TGTGCCAGCAGTTTCGGGACTAGCGGGACCGGGGAGCTGTTTTTT.